This T cell receptor (beta chain) was captured by sequencing in a study of blood T cell repertoires in COVID-19. Across roughly 25 US areas, participants ranged in age from 18 to 89 years. Participants' own reports of clinical history determined their cohort assignment. Among Cohort 3 donors, those recovered had two negative PCRs, clearance, or symptom resolution. The length of the CDR3 is 13 residues. V trimming: 6 bases; J trimming: 10 bases; junction bases outside the gene matches: 3. Per the germline V gene, CDR1 is KGHSH and CDR2 is LQKENI. Original analysis: Counts of nucleated cells, estimated from reference gene primer amplification, were obtained. Produced via immunoSEQ multiplex PCR; TCRdb's table is partial and in-frame only. V, J and clone size are taken as reported in that table, and D and trimming were inferred from the DNA itself. The sample has under 500,000 clones, around 87% seen once.

The sequencing sample was made of PBMCs or T cells enriched from blood (not recorded which). The gene calls are TRBV18 and TRBJ2-1, with TRBD2 identical over 13 bases. The TCR sequence derives from a man under 40 who had recovered from COVID-19. CDR3 residues: CASSPTSGREQFF. As DNA, the CDR3 is TGTGCCAGCTCCCCGACTAGCGGGAGGGAGCAGTTCTTC.